The present T cell receptor beta chain was sequenced within a study of Graves' ophthalmopathy and Graves' hyperthyroidism. CDR1 is LGHNA, CDR2 YSLEER, per germline. The length of the CDR3 is 17 residues. The J segment lost 4 bases and the V segment lost 1 base, leaving 6 bases of the junction unmatched. As the template, RNA transcripts were used to amplify TCR beta CDR3 regions. Investigators did first-round RT-PCR with HTBI primers, then second-round multiplex PCR. TCRdb ran MiXCR on the multiplex PCR reads and lists one entry per CDR3 protein. The sample has around 1,000,000 distinct CDR3 sequences; about 40% are singletons. This clonotype was recorded a few times.

This receptor was taken from an adult man with Graves' hyperthyroidism. The chain uses TRBV4-3 and TRBJ2-5; 13 positions agree with TRBD2. Sequencing was done on a sample of peripheral blood or thyroid tissue (not recorded which). The CDR3 bases are TGCGCCAGCAGCCAAGCCGTGACTAGCGGGGGGAGAGAGACCCAGTACTTC. Translating gives CASSQAVTSGGRETQYF.